Sequencing of this T cell receptor (beta chain) was carried out in a study of shared clonotypes between healthy human individuals. Study-wide results and limits: Clonotype sharing across a handful of donors was observed for around 5% of naive CD4 clonotypes. Tissue TCR repertoires likely differ from these blood-only repertoires. Relative to memory subsets, naive subsets generally showed larger estimated richness.

CDR3 size: 13 residues. With V trimmed by 5 bases and J by 4 bases, 4 bases remained unmatched. Germline values: CDR1 GTSNPN, CDR2 SVGIG (reference sequence). Concerning this clone itself: Antigen specificity is unknown.

Profiling relied on immunoSEQ multiplex PCR, and the TCRdb table lists in-frame clones only, not all of them. This table has roughly 2.4 million clones, almost 96% appearing once. This sequence joins TRBV30 and TRBJ1-4, with 7 bases that match TRBD1. Sequencing input: naive CD4+ T cells sorted from blood. The subset: CD45RA+ positively selected. The clonotype comes from a man between 18 and 35 years old in good health. DNA for the CDR3: TGTGCCTGGCAGACAGGGTTTAATGAAAAACTGTTTTTT. It encodes CAWQTGFNEKLFF. Looking up the rest from reference TRBV30 and TRBJ1-4 gives the full variable domain: SQTIHQWPATLVQPVGSPLSLECTVEGTSNPNLYWYRQAAGRGLQLLFYSVGIGQISSEVPQNLSASRPQDRQFILSSKKLLLSDSGFYLCAWQTGFNEKLFFGSGTQLSVL.